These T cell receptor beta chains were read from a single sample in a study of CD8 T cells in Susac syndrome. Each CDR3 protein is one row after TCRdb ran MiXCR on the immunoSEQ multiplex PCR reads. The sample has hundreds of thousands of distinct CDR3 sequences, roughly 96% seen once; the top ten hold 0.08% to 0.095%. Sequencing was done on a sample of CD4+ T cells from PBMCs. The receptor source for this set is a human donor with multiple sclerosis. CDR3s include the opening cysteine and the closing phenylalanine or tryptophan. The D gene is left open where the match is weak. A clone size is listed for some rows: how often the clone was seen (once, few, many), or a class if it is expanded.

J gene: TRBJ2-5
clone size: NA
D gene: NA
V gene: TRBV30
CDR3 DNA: TGTGCCTGGAATCGCGGCTTCGGGGGCGAGACCCAGTACTTC
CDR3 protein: CAWNRGFGGETQYF

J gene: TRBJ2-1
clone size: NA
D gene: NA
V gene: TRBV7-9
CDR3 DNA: TGTGCCAGCAGCTTAATCGGCCACTACAATGAGCAGTTCTTC
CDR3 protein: CASSLIGHYNEQFF

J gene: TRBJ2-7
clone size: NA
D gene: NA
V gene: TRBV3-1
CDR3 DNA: TGTGCCAGCAGCCAAGCTTTATACGAGCAGTACTTC
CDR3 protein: CASSQALYEQYF

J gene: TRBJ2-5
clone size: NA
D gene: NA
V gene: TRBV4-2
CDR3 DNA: TGTGCCAGCAGCCAAGGTCCAGGGGGAGGAGAGACCCAGTACTTC
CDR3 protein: CASSQGPGGGETQYF

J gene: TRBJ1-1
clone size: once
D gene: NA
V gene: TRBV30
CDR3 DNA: TGTGCCTGGAGTGTGGCGCAGTGGCTTAACACTGAAGCTTTCTTT
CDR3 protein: CAWSVAQWLNTEAFF

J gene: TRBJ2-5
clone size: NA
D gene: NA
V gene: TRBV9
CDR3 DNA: TGTGCCAGCAGCCCGGGAGCTACGGAGACCCAGTACTTC
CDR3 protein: CASSPGATETQYF

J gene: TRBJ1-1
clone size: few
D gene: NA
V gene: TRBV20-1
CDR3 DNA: TGCAGTGCTCGAGGGGTCACTGAAGCTTTCTTT
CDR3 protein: CSARGVTEAFF

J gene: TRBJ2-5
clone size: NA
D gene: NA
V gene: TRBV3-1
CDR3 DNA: TGTGCCAGCACGACAGAAAGGGGGGAGACCCAGTACTTC
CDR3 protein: CASTTERGETQYF

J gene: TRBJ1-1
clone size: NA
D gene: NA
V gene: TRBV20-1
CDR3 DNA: TGCAGTGCTAGAGATCCCGGTAGGAACACTGAAGCTTTCTTT
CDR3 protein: CSARDPGRNTEAFF

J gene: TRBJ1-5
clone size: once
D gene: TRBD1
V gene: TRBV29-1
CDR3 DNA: TGCAGCGCGACGGAGCAGGGGGATAGCAATCAGCCCCAGCATTTT
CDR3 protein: CSATEQGDSNQPQHF

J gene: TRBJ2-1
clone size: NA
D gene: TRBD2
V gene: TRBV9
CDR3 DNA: TGTGCCAGCAGCGTAGGGACTAGCGGAAACAATGAGCAGTTCTTC
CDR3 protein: CASSVGTSGNNEQFF

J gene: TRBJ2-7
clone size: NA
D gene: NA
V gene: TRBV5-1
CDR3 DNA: TGCGCCAGCAGGGGGGGTGAAAACAGCGAGCAGTACTTC
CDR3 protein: CASRGGENSEQYF

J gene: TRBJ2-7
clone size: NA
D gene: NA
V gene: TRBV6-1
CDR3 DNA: TGTGCCAGCAGTGAAACGGGAGTTTTAGACGAGCAGTACTTC
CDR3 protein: CASSETGVLDEQYF

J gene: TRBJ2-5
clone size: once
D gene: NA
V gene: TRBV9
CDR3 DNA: TGTGCCAGCAGCGCCCAGCTGATCCAAGAGACCCAGTACTTC
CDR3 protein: CASSAQLIQETQYF

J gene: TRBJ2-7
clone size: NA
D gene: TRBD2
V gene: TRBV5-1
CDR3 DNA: TGCGCCAGCAGCTTGGGCCCTAGCGGGAGGGATCAGTACGAGCAGTACTTC
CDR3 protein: CASSLGPSGRDQYEQYF

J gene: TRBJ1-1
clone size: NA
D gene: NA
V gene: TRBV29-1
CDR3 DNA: TGCTCAGGGAAGAACACTGAAGCTTTCTTT
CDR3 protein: CSGKNTEAFF

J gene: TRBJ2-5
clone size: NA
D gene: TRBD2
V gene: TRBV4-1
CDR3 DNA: TGCGCCAGCAGCCGCAATAGCGGGGGGTACCAAGAGACCCAGTACTTC
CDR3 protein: CASSRNSGGYQETQYF

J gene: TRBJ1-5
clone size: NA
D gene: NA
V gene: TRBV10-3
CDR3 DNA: TGTGCCATCAGTGAGTCGAAAGGGGGGCTCCTTCAGCCCCAGCATTTT
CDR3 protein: CAISESKGGLLQPQHF

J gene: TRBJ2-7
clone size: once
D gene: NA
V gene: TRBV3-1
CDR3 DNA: TGTGCCAGCAGCCAAGGCCCCGGGGCCGCCTACGAGCAGTACTTC
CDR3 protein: CASSQGPGAAYEQYF

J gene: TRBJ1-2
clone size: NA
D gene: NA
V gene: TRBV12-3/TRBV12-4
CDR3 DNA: TGTGCCAGTACGAACCAGAACTATGGCTACACCTTC
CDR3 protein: CASTNQNYGYTF

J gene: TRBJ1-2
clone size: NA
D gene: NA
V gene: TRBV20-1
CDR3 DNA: TGCAGTGCCGTCCTAAGCGGCGGCTACACCTTC
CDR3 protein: CSAVLSGGYTF

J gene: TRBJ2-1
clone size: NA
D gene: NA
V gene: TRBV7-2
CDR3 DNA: TGTGCCAGCAGCTTAAACCACGGGAATGAGCAGTTCTTC
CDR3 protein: CASSLNHGNEQFF

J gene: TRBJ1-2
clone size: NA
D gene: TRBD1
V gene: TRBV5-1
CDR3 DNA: TGCGCCAGCAGCTCAGACGCACAGGGGAACTATGGCTACACCTTC
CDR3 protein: CASSSDAQGNYGYTF

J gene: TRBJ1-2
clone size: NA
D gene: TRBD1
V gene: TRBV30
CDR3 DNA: TGTGCCTGGAGTCCGCCAGGGGGCTATGGCTACACCTTC
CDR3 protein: CAWSPPGGYGYTF

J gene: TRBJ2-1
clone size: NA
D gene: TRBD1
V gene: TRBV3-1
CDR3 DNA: TGTGCCAGCAGCCAACGCGCAGGGGGTACTGAGCAGTTCTTC
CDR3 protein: CASSQRAGGTEQFF

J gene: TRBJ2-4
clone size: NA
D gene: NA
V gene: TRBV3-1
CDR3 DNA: TGTGCCAGCAGCCAAAAGAGGACTACGCCGTGGGGCCCTCAGTACTTC
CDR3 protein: CASSQKRTTPWGPQYF

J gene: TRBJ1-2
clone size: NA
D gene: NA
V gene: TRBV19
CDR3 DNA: TGTGCCAGTAGGGCTCGGGATCCAGCTAACTATGGCTACACCTTC
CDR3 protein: CASRARDPANYGYTF

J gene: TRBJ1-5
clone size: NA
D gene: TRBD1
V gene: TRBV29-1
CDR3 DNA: TGCAGCGCCACTCAGGGGGTTAGCAATCAGCCCCAGCATTTT
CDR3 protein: CSATQGVSNQPQHF

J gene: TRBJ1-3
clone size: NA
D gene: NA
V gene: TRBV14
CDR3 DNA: TGTGCCAGCAGCCGCCTCAGGGGAAAGGAAAACACCATATATTTT
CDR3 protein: CASSRLRGKENTIYF

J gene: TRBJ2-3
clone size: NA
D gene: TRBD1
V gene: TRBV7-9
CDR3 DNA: TGTGCCAGCAGCTTTATACAGGGGGCAGATACGCAGTATTTT
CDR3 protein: CASSFIQGADTQYF

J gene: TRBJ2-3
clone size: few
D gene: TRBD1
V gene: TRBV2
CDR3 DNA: TGTGCCAGCTCGGGACAGGGAGGCTCAGATACGCAGTATTTT
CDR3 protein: CASSGQGGSDTQYF

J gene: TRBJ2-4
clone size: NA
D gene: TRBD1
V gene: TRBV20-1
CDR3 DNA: TGCAGTGCTATTAAGGGGCCAGGGGGCCACATTCAGTACTTC
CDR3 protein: CSAIKGPGGHIQYF

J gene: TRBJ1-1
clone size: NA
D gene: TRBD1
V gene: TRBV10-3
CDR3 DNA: TGTGCCATCAGAGCTTTGACAGGGGGGAACACTGAAGCTTTCTTT
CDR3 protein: CAIRALTGGNTEAFF

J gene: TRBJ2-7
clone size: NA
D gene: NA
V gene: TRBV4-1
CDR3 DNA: TGCGCCAGCAGCCCGATGGTGCGGAACTACGAGCAGTACTTC
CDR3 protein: CASSPMVRNYEQYF

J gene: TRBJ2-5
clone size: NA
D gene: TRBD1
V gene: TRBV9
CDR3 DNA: TGTGCCAGCAGCGCCGACAGGGGGCGAGAGACCCAGTACTTC
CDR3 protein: CASSADRGRETQYF

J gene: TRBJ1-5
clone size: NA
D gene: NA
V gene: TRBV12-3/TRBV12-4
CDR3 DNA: TGTGCCAGCGATCAGGGGACCCCGCCCCAGCATTTT
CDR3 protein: CASDQGTPPQHF

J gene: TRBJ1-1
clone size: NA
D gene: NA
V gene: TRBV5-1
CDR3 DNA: TGCGCCAGCAGCCGGGACCTAGCCGTTCTTGAAGCTTTCTTT
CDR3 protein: CASSRDLAVLEAFF